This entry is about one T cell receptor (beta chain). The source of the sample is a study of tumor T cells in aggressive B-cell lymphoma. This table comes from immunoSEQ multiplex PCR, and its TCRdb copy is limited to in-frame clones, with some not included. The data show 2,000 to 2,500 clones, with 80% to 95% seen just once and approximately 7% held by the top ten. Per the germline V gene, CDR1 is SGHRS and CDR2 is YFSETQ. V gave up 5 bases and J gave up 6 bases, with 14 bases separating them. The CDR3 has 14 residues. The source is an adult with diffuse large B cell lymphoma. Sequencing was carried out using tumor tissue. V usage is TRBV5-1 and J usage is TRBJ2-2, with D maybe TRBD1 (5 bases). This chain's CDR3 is CASSLTQGAGELFF. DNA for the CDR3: TGCGCCAGCAGTTTAACTCAGGGTGCCGGGGAGCTGTTTTTT.